These 23 T cell receptor beta chains share one sample of origin, sequenced in a study of blood T cell repertoires in COVID-19. Some clones are missing from TCRdb's copy, which holds only in-frame ones; the method was immunoSEQ multiplex PCR. The data show 120,000 to 150,000 clones, approximately 82% seen once. The specimen sequenced was peripheral blood. These receptors were obtained from a human donor with acute or convalescent COVID-19. The donor label of this sample is uncertain.

The rearrangement joins TRBV30 to TRBJ1-2; 11 bases are shared with TRBD1. Germline CDR1 and CDR2: GTSNPN and SVGIG (reference sequence). CDR3 size: 16 residues. J gave up 0 bases and V 2 bases, and 5 bases lay outside the gene matches. The CDR3 sequence: CAWSKGQGATNYGYTF. CDR3 in DNA: TGTGCCTGGAGTAAAGGACAGGGGGCCACTAACTATGGCTACACCTTC.

The chain combines TRBV19 with TRBJ1-2, with D possibly being TRBD1 (5 bases). This CDR3 has 13 residues. Germline V gene data show CDR1 as LNHDA and CDR2 as SQIVND (reference sequence). Trimming left V 8 bases short and J 5 bases short, with 15 bases between. In nucleotides, the CDR3 is TGTGCCAGTTCCTATGGGGCCGGTTATGGCTACACCTTC. It yields the protein CASSYGAGYGYTF.

V and J are TRBV5-1 and TRBJ2-6; weak D call: TRBD1 (5 bases). V lost 4 bases to trimming and J lost 4 bases, with 18 bases between them. The CDR3 is made up of 17 amino acids. Germline CDR1 reads SGHRS; CDR2 reads YFSETQ. CDR3 nucleotides: TGCGCCAGCAGCCCACCTCCCAGGGCTTCGGGGGCCAACGTCCTGACTTTC. Its protein product is CASSPPPRASGANVLTF.

The chain recombines TRBV5-1 with TRBJ1-6, with D maybe TRBD1 (6 bases). V shed 1 base and J shed 9 bases, with 14 bases lying between them. The CDR3 is made up of 15 amino acids. Germline V gene sequence: CDR1 SGHRS, CDR2 YFSETQ. The CDR3 is CASSLQQGRGSPLHF. In DNA, the CDR3 is TGCGCCAGCAGCTTGCAACAGGGAAGGGGTTCACCCCTCCACTTT.

The chain joins TRBV11-2 to TRBJ1-5, with TRBD1 as a possible D gene (6 bases). V was clipped by 4 bases and J by 6 bases, with 16 bases between them. The CDR3 contains 15 residues. Germline V gene sequence: CDR1 SGHAT, CDR2 FQNNGV. The CDR3 reads CASSSSGGQAQPQHF. As DNA, the CDR3 is TGTGCCAGCAGCTCGTCCGGGGGGCAGGCTCAGCCCCAGCATTTT.

The V gene is TRBV4-3, the J gene TRBJ2-3, with 8 bases fitting TRBD1. The CDR3 covers 13 residues. The V and J ends lost 4 bases and 9 bases, in that order; junction bases with no gene match: 6. The germline CDR1 and CDR2 sequences are LGHNA and YSLEER. The chain's CDR3 is CASSREDRDTQYF. Here the CDR3 DNA reads TGCGCCAGCAGCCGCGAGGACAGGGACACGCAGTATTTT.

The chain links TRBV2 to TRBJ1-2; the D gene is possibly TRBD1 (6 bases). The CDR3 runs 14 residues. The germline V gene has CDR1 SNHLY and CDR2 FYNNEI. The ends were cut back, 6 bases at V and 6 bases at J, with 17 bases in the middle. This CDR3 is CASRPTGTKDGYTF. In DNA, the CDR3 is TGTGCCAGCAGACCTACAGGGACTAAGGATGGCTACACCTTC.

The chain carries TRBV5-8 and TRBJ2-1; 8 bases match TRBD1. The CDR3 covers 16 residues. The germline gives CDR1 SGHTS, CDR2 YDEGEE. V lost 5 bases, J lost 0 bases, and 7 bases stayed unmatched. The CDR3 spells CASRTPGTGSYNEQFF. As DNA, the CDR3 is TGTGCCAGCAGGACCCCCGGGACAGGCTCCTACAATGAGCAGTTCTTC.

This clone was detected once. The chain joins TRBV18 to TRBJ2-2; the D is unclear. V was pared by 0 bases and J by 2 bases, with 10 bases between. This CDR3 has 16 residues. Germline CDR1 KGHSH, CDR2 LQKENI. The CDR3 DNA is TGTGCCAGCTCACCACCGGCCGGGTACAACACCGGGGAGCTGTTTTTT. Its translation: CASSPPAGYNTGELFF.

The genes are TRBV19 and TRBJ2-2; D is undetermined. CDR1 and CDR2 (germline): LNHDA, SQIVND (reference sequence). V dropped 6 bases and J dropped 7 bases, with 3 bases sitting between them. There are 10 residues in the CDR3. CDR3 DNA sequence: TGTGCCAGTAGCGGCGGGGAGCTGTTTTTT. The encoded protein is CASSGGELFF.

This clone was seen a few times. Other DNA sequences in this sample translate to the same CDR3. This chain links TRBV19 with TRBJ2-5, with D maybe TRBD1 (6 bases). Germline V gene sequence: CDR1 LNHDA, CDR2 SQIVND (reference sequence). V gave up 8 bases and J gave up 2 bases, with 15 bases separating them. This CDR3 has 14 residues. As DNA, the CDR3 is TGTGCCAGTTCATCGACAGGTGGGCAAGAGACCCAGTACTTC. Protein product: CASSSTGGQETQYF.

This clone is a singleton in its sample. This chain links TRBV11-1 with TRBJ2-7; 9 bases map to TRBD1. Germline V gene data show CDR1 as SGHAT and CDR2 as FQDESV (reference sequence). V was pared by 0 bases and J by 2 bases, with 5 bases of the junction left unmatched. The CDR3 is 16 amino acids. CDR3 in DNA: TGTGCCAGCAGCTTAGCGGCCGGGACAGGGCCCTACGAGCAGTACTTC. It yields the protein CASSLAAGTGPYEQYF.

This chain links TRBV27 with TRBJ2-7; the match to TRBD2 covers 8 bases. Germline V CDR1 and CDR2: MNHEY, SMNVEV (reference sequence). V was pared by 3 bases and J by 6 bases, with 22 bases of the junction left unmatched. CDR3 length equals 19 residues. The DNA of the CDR3 is TGTGCCAGCAGTTTTCTACCCCCCGTCTTAGCGGGACAATTGGGCGAGCAGTACTTC. Translated: CASSFLPPVLAGQLGEQYF.

V gene TRBV27 combines with J gene TRBJ2-6; TRBD1 aligns across 7 bases. The CDR3 runs 18 residues. In germline, CDR1 is MNHEY, CDR2 SMNVEV (reference sequence). Unmatched junction bases numbered 14, after V lost 5 bases and J lost 4 bases. The CDR3 protein is CASSTGQALGAGANVLTF. In DNA, the CDR3 is TGTGCCAGCAGTACCGGACAGGCCTTAGGGGCCGGGGCCAACGTCCTGACTTTC.

The CDR3 spells CASSQVGLSGANVLTF. The CDR3 DNA follows: TGTGCCAGCAGCCAAGTTGGGCTTTCTGGGGCCAACGTCCTGACTTTC. The V and J genes are TRBV3-1 (or the pseudogene TRBV3-2) and TRBJ2-6; no clear D gene. Trimming took 1 base from V and 1 from J, leaving 8 bases between them. The CDR3 has 16 residues. In germline, CDR1 is LGHDT, CDR2 YNNKEL (reference sequence).

This chain connects TRBV19 to TRBJ1-1; TRBD1 agrees at 8 bases. The junction had 10 bases not matched to a gene; V was cut back by 8 bases and J by 11 bases. Germline lookup yields CDR1 LNHDA and CDR2 SQIVND (reference sequence). The CDR3 runs to 12 residues. The CDR3 sequence is CASQGAASIAFF. The CDR3 bases are TGTGCCAGTCAGGGGGCGGCTTCGATTGCTTTCTTT.

This clone was found once. The CDR3 coding sequence is TGTGCCATCAGCCGGACTGACCAAGAGACCCAGTACTTC. Translation gives CAISRTDQETQYF. The chain couples TRBV10-3 to TRBJ2-5, with D possibly being TRBD2 (5 bases). The CDR3 extends over 13 amino acids. Germline values: CDR1 ENHRY, CDR2 SYGVKD. V was clipped by 6 bases and J by 0 bases, with 8 bases between them.

This chain joins TRBV6-5 and TRBJ1-5, with D possibly being TRBD1 (5 bases). V lost 5 bases, J lost 2 bases, and 13 bases lay in between. Germline V CDR1 and CDR2: MNHEY, SVGAGI. The CDR3 spans 15 residues. The CDR3, as DNA: TGTGCCAGCAGTCGGGGGGTCCTGGGCAATCAGCCCCAGCATTTT. It codes for CASSRGVLGNQPQHF.

This chain joins TRBV11-1 and TRBJ1-2; D possibly corresponds to TRBD1 (6 bases). The germline V and J ends were trimmed by 6 bases and 1 base, with 15 bases remaining between them. CDR3 length: 15 amino acids. From germline, CDR1 is SGHAT and CDR2 FQDESV (reference sequence). The DNA of the CDR3 is TGTGCCAGCAGTCGCACCGGGACACTTAACTATGGCTACACCTTC. It yields the protein CASSRTGTLNYGYTF.

This sequence joins TRBV10-3 and TRBJ2-7; D is perhaps TRBD2 (6 bases). The CDR3 length is 17 residues. The V end lost 4 bases, the J end lost 3 bases, and 22 bases lay between the germline ends. The V gene's germline CDR1 is ENHRY and CDR2 SYGVKD. CDR3 nucleotides: TGTGCCATCAGTGGGAGGGCCCGTCAGGGAGGCCTCTACGAGCAGTACTTC. This codes for CAISGRARQGGLYEQYF.

The CDR3 sequence: CASSLVTSAEAFF. The CDR3 DNA sequence: TGTGCCAGCAGCTTGGTAACCAGTGCTGAAGCTTTCTTT. The V call is TRBV7-2, the J call TRBJ1-1; no clear D gene. Germline V gene sequence: CDR1 SGHTA, CDR2 FQGNSA. This CDR3 contains 13 residues. V dropped 3 bases and J dropped 6 bases, with 11 bases sitting between them.

CDR3 region: CSSGAQFRGEVTEAFF. DNA of the CDR3: TGCAGCTCTGGGGCCCAGTTTCGTGGGGAGGTCACTGAAGCTTTCTTT. The chain uses TRBV29-1 and TRBJ1-1; maybe TRBD1 (5 bases). The CDR3 is made up of 16 amino acids. In germline, CDR1 is SQVTM, CDR2 ANQGSEA. Deletions cut 8 bases from V and 4 bases from J, with 26 bases between.

The V call is TRBV5-6, the J call TRBJ1-1, with TRBD1 matching over 7 bases. Trimming removed 0 bases from V and 3 bases from J; junction bases left unmatched: 14. Per germline, CDR1 SGHDT and CDR2 YYEEEE. This CDR3 has 18 amino acids. CDR3 sequence: CASSLAQVQGWVDTEAFF. The CDR3 DNA is TGTGCCAGCAGCTTGGCGCAGGTACAGGGGTGGGTTGACACTGAAGCTTTCTTT.